This T cell receptor (beta chain) is drawn from a study of cytomegalovirus exposure and HLA in healthy donors. V was clipped by 0 bases and J by 3 bases; unmatched bases: 8. Germline lookup yields CDR1 GTSNPN and CDR2 SVGIG (reference sequence). CDR3 size: 16 residues. Use of 60 Vbeta and 13 Jbeta primers characterized the PCR. Sequencing was performed with immunoSEQ multiplex PCR; in TCRdb, only in-frame clones are kept and a portion is missing. The sample yields around 150,000 clones, about four fifths seen once. What was sequenced was PBMCs. The chain has TRBV30 and TRBJ2-5; TRBD2 matches 9 bases. This TCR came from a man aged 45-65 years in good health and CMV-seropositive. In DNA form, the CDR3 reads TGTGCCTGGAGTGTACCGGGGGTAGCGGGAGAAGAGACCCAGTACTTC. Encoded protein: CAWSVPGVAGEETQYF.